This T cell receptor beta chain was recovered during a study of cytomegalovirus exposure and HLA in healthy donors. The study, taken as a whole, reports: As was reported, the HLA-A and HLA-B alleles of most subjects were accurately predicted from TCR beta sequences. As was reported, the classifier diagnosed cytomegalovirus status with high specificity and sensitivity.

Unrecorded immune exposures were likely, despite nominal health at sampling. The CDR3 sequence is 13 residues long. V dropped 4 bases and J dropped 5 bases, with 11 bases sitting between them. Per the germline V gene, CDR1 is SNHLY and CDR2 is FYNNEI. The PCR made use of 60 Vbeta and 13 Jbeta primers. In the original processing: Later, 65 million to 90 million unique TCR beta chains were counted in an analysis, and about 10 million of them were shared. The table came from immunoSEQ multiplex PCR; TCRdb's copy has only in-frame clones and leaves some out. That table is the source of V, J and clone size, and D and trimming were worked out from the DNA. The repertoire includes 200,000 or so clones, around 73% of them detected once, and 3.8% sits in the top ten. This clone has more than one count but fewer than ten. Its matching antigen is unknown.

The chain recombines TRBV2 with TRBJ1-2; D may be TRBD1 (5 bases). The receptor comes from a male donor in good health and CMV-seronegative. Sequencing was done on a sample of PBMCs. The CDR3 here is CASSVQGRYGYTF. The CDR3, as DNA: TGTGCCAGCAGTGTCCAGGGAAGATATGGCTACACCTTC.